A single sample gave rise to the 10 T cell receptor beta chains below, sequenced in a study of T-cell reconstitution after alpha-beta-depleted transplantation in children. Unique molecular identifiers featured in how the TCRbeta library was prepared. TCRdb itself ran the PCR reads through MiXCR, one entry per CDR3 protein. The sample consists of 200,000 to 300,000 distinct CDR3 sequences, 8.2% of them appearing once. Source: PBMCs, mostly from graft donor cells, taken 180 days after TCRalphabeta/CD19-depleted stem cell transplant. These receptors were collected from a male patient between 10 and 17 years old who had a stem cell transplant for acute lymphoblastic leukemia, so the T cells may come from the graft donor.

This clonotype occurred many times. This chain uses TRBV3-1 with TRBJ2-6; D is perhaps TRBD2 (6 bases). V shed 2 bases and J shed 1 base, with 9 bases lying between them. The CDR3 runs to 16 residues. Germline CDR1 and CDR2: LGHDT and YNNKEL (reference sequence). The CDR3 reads CASSQRGFSGANVLTF. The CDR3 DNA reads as TGTGCCAGCAGCCAACGGGGGTTTTCTGGGGCCAACGTCCTGACTTTC.

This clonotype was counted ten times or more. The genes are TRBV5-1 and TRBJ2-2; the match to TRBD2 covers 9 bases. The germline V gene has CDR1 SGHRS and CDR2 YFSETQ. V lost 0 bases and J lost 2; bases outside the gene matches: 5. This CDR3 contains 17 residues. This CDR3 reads CASSLGSGSYNTGELFF. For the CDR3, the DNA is TGCGCCAGCAGCTTGGGTAGCGGGAGCTATAACACCGGGGAGCTGTTTTTT.

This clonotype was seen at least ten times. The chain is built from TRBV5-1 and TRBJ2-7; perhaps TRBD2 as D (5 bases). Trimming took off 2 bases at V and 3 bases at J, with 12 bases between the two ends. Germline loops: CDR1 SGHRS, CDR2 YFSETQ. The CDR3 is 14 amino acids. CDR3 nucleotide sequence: TGCGCCAGCAGCTTTGAGACGGGAAACTACGAGCAGTACTTC. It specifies CASSFETGNYEQYF.

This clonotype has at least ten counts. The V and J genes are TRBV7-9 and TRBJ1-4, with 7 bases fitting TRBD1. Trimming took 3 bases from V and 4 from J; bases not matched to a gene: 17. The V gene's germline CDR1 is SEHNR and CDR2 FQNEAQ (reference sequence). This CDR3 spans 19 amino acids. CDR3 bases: TGTGCCAGCAGCTTTCATCGGAGTCTGGGTACAGGGGATAATGAAAAACTGTTTTTT. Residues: CASSFHRSLGTGDNEKLFF. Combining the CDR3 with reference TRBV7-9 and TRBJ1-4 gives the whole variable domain DTGVSQNPRHKITKRGQNVTFRCDPISEHNRLYWYRQTLGQGPEFLTYFQNEAQLEKSRLLSDRFSAERPKGSFSTLEIQRTEQGDSAMYLCASSFHRSLGTGDNEKLFFGSGTQLSVL.

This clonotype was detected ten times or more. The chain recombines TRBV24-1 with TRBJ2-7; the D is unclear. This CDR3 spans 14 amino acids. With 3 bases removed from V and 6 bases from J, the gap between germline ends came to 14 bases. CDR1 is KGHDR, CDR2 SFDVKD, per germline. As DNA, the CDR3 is TGTGCCACCAGTGATGCTAGAAAGACGGGCGAGCAGTACTTC. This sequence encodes CATSDARKTGEQYF.

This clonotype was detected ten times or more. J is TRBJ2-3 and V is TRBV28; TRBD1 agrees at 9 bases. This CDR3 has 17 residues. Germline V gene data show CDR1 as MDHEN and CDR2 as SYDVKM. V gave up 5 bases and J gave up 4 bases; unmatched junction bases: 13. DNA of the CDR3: TGTGCCAGCAGTACGGTACAGGGGGCGCGTAGGGCAGATACGCAGTATTTT. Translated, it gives CASSTVQGARRADTQYF.

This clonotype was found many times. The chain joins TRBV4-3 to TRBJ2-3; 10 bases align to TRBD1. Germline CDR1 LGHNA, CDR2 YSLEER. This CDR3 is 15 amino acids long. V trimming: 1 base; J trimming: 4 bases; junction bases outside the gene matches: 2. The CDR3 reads CASSQVGTGADTQYF. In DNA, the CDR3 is TGCGCCAGCAGCCAAGTGGGGACAGGGGCAGATACGCAGTATTTT.

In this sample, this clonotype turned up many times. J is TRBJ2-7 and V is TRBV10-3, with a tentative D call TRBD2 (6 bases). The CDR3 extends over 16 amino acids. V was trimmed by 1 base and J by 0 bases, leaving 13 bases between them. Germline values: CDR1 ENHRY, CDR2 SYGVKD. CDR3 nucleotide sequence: TGTGCCATCAGTGAGTGGGGGGATACCCTCTCCTACGAGCAGTACTTC. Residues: CAISEWGDTLSYEQYF.

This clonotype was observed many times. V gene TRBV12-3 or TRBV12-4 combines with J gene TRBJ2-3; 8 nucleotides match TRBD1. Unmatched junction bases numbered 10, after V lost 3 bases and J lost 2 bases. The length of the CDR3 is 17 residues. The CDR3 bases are TGTGCCAGCAGTTTCGTCCCGGGACAGGACATCACAGATACGCAGTATTTT. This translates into CASSFVPGQDITDTQYF.

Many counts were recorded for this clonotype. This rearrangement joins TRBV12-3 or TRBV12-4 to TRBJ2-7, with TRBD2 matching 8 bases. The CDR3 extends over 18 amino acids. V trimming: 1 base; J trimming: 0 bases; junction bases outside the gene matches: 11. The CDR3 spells CASSLVLLAGLSSYEQYF. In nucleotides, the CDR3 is TGTGCCAGCAGTTTAGTGCTCTTAGCGGGGCTTAGCTCCTACGAGCAGTACTTC.